This T cell receptor beta chain was recorded in a study of shared clonotypes between healthy human individuals. Study-wide context: Two women and three men aged 18 to 49 served as donors.

Donors were healthy HIV-negative adults without recently reported acute infections or vaccinations. Among the unsorted PBMC samples, replicate PCRs used around 300 ng DNA, 30,000 to 35,000 T cell genomes. Original processing notes: Filtering differed, since immunoSEQ gave only junction sequences and no quality scores. Clones were sequenced by immunoSEQ multiplex PCR, and TCRdb holds only the in-frame ones, with some missing. V and J calls and clone size follow that table, whereas D and trimming were derived from the DNA. The sample contains 75,000 to 100,000 clones, approximately 51% of which appear only once. Germline V gene data show CDR1 as SEHNR and CDR2 as FQNEAQ (reference sequence). The CDR3 has 13 residues. With 8 bases removed from V and 6 bases from J, the gap between germline ends came to 17 bases. This clone was counted at least ten times.

This receptor was obtained from a woman in her 40s in good health. Some clones in this sample may be carry-over from other donors' samples. Sequencing was done on a sample of PBMCs. The chain has TRBV7-9 and TRBJ2-7; D is perhaps TRBD1 or TRBD2 (6 bases each). CDR3 DNA: TGTGCCAGCGAGGCAGGGGACTTCGGCGAGCAGTACTTC. Translated, it gives CASEAGDFGEQYF.